This paragraph reports one T cell receptor (beta chain). Its antigen is not known. The primer mix had 60 Vbeta and 13 Jbeta primers. Here immunoSEQ multiplex PCR was the method, and the copy in TCRdb shows in-frame clones only, minus some. The table shows 160,000 or so clones, with 80% to 85% occurring only once. V was cut by 2 bases and J by 2 bases, with 10 bases left in between. CDR1 SGHTA and CDR2 FQGTGA come from the germline V gene. The CDR3 is made up of 15 amino acids. The data were obtained in a study of cytomegalovirus exposure and HLA in healthy donors. Findings and caveats of the study: Further analysis, carried out later, found HLA-associated TCR beta chains more clonally expanded than equally common other chains.

Material: PBMCs. This TCR derives from a man over 45 in good health and CMV-seropositive. The chain recombines TRBV7-3 with TRBJ2-1, with D maybe TRBD1 (6 bases). CDR3 bases: TGTGCCAGCAGCTTAGGGGGCGGCCCCTACAATGAGCAGTTCTTC. Translated, it gives CASSLGGGPYNEQFF.